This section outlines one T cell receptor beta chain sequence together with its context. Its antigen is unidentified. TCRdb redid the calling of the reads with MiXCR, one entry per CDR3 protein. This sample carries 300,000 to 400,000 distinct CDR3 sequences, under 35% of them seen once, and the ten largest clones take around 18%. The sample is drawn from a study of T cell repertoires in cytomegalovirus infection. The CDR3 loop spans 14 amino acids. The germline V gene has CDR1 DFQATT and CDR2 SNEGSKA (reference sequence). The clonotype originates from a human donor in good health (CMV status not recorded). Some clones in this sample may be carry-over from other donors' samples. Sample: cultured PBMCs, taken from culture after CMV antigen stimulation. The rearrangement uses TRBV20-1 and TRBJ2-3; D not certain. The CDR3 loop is CRPGRAESTDTQYF. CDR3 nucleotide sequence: TGCAGGCCCGGGCGCGCAGAGAGCACAGATACGCAGTATTTT.